The clone carrying this T cell receptor (beta chain) has a count of ten or more. The entry originates in a study of regulatory T cells in long-lasting Graves disease. The CDR3 has 18 amino acids. V was clipped by 6 bases and J by 0 bases, with 24 bases between them. Germline V gene lookup returns CDR1 DFQATT and CDR2 SNEGSKA (reference sequence). Time point indicated: newly diagnosed GD, antithyroid drugs for less than 3 months. The authors made the TCR library using RNA they extracted from PBMCs. Patients were from an endocrinology department in Xi'an, China. To make TCR beta libraries, researchers used iRepertoire HTBI primers and Arm-PCR of CDR3 regions. TCRdb ran MiXCR on the multiplex PCR reads and lists one entry per CDR3 protein. This table has approximately 350,000 distinct CDR3 sequences, approximately 16% appearing once. The sample was also linked to a second study, of T cells in Graves' hyperthyroidism and ophthalmopathy. That source reports: Diagnoses used clinical symptoms, serum thyroxine and TRAb, thyroid ultrasound and orbital computed tomography. Ophthalmopathy was told apart from stable hyperthyroidism by a 13 V-J model.

This specimen was peripheral blood mononuclear cells (PBMCs), taken at new diagnosis, from a patient treated with antithyroid drugs. This clonotype originated in a man in his forties with Graves disease. The V call is TRBV20-1, the J call TRBJ1-5; tentatively, D is TRBD1 (5 bases). The CDR3 coding sequence is TGCAGTGCAATCGGAGGTGGGGGGGAAGGATATAGCAATCAGCCCCAGCATTTT. Translated: CSAIGGGGEGYSNQPQHF.